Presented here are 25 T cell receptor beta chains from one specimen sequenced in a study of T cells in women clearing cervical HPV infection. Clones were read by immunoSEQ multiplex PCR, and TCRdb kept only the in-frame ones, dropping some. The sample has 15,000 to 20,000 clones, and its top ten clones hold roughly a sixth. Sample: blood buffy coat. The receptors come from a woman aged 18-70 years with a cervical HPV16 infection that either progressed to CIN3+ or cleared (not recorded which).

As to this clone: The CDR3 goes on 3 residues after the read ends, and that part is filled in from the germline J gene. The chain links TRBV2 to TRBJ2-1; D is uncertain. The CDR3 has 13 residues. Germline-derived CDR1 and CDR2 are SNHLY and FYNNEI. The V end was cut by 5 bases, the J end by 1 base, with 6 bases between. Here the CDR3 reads CASSTESYNEQFF. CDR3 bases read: TGTGCCAGCAGTACAGAGTCCTACAATGAG.

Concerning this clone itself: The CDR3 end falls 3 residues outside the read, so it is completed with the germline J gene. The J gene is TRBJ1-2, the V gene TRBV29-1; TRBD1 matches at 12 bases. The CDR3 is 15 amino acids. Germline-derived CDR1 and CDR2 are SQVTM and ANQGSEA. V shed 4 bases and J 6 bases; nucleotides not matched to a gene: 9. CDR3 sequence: CSVVGQGAFRHGYTF. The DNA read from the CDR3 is TGCAGCGTTGTGGGACAGGGGGCTTTTCGCCATGGC.

CDR3 sequence reads: CASSAGLAGDVADTQYF. CDR3 DNA (partial): TGCGCCAGCAGCGCAGGACTAGCGGGGGATGTCGCAGATACC. The chain has TRBV5-1 and TRBJ2-5, with TRBD2 identical over 13 bases. The read is 3 residues too short to cover the CDR3 end, so that end is filled in from the germline J gene. Germline CDR1 is SGHRS and CDR2 is YFSETQ. The CDR3 spans 17 residues.

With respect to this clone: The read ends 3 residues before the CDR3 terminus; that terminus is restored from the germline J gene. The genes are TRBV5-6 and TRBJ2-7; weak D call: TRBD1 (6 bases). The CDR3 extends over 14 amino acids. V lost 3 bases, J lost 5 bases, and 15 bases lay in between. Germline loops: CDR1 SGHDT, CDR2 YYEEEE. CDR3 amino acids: CASSSGQPGDEQYF. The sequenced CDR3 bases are TGTGCCAGCAGCTCCGGACAGCCCGGCGACGAG.

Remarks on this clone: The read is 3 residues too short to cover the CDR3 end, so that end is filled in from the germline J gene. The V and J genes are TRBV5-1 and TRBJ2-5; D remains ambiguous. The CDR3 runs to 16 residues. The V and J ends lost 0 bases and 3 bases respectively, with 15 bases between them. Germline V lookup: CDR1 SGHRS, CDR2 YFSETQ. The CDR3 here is CASSLGAAQTKETQYF. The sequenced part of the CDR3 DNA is TGCGCCAGCAGCTTGGGGGCCGCACAGACAAAAGAGACC.

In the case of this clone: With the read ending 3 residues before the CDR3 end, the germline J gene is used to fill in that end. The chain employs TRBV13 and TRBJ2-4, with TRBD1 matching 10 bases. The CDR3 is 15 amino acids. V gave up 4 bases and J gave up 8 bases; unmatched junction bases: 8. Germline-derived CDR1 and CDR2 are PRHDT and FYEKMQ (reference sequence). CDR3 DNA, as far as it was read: TGTGCCAGCAGCTCGACAGGGGGCCTAATAGACATT. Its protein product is CASSSTGGLIDI. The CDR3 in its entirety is CASSSTGGLIDIQYF.

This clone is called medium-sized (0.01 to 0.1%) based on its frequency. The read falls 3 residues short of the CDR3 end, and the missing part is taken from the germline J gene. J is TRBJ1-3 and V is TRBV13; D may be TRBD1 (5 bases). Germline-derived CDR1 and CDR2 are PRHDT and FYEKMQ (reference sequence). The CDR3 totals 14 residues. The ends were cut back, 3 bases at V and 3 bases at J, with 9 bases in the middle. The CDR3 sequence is CASSLLRGGNTIYF. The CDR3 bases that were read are TGTGCCAGCAGCTTGTTAAGGGGTGGAAACACC.

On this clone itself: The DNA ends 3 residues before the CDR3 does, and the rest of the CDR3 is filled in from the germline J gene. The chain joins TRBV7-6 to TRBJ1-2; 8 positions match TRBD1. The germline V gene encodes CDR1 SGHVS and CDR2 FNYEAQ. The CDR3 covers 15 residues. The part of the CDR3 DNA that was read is TGTGCCAGCAGCTTGACCGGGACAGGAATCTACGAC. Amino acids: CASSLTGTGIYD. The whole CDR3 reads CASSLTGTGIYDYTF.

CDR3 amino acids: CASTILVGQGGEAFF. CDR3 DNA, as far as it was read: TGTGCCAGCACCATACTGGTAGGACAGGGGGGTGAA. The J gene is TRBJ1-1, the V gene TRBV2; 10 bases are a match to TRBD1. The CDR3 goes on 3 residues after the read ends, and that part is filled in from the germline J gene. There are 15 residues in the CDR3. CDR1 is SNHLY, CDR2 FYNNEI, per germline. Trimming removed 7 bases from V and 7 bases from J; junction bases left unmatched: 12. The whole variable domain, filled in from reference TRBV2 and TRBJ1-1, reads EPEVTQTPSHQVTQMGQEVILRCVPISNHLYFYWYRQILGQKVEFLVSFYNNEISEKSEIFDDQFSVERPDGSNFTLKIRSTKLEDSAMYFCASTILVGQGGEAFFGQGTRLTVV.

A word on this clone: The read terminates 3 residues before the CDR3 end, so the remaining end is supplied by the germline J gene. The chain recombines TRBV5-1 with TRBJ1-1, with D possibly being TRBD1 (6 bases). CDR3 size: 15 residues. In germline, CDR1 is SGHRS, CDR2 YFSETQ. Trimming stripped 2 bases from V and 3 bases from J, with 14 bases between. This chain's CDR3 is CASSFGGTSDTEAFF. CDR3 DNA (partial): TGCGCCAGCAGCTTTGGTGGGACAAGTGACACTGAA.

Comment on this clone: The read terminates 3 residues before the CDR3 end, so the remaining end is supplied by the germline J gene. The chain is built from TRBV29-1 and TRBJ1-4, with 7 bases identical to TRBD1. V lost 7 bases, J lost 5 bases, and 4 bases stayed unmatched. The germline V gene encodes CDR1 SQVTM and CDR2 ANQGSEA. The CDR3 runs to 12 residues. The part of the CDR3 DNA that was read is TGCAGCGCCGGGACAGCAAATGAAAAA. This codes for CSAGTANEK. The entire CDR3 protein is CSAGTANEKLFF.

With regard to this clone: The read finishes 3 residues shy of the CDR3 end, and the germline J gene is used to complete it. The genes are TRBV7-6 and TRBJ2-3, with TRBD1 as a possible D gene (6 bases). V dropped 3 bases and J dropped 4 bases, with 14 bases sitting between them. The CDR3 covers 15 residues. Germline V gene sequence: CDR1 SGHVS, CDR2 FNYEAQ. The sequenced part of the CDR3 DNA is TGTGCCAGCAGCTTGCGACAGGCATGGGCAGATACG. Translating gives CASSLRQAWADT. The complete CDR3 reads CASSLRQAWADTQYF. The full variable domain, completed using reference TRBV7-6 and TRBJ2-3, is GAGVSQSPRYKVTKRGQDVALRCDPISGHVSLYWYRQALGQGPEFLTYFNYEAQQDKSGLPNDRFSAERPEGSISTLTIQRTEQRDSAMYRCASSLRQAWADTQYFGPGTRLTVL.

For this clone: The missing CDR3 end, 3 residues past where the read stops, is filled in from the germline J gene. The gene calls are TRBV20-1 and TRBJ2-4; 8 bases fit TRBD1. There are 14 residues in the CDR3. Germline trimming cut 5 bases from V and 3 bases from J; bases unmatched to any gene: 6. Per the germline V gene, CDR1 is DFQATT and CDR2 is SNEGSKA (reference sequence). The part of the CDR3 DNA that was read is TGCAGTGCTCCAGGGGGCGAGGTCAAAAACATT. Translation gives CSAPGGEVKNI. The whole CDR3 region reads CSAPGGEVKNIQYF.

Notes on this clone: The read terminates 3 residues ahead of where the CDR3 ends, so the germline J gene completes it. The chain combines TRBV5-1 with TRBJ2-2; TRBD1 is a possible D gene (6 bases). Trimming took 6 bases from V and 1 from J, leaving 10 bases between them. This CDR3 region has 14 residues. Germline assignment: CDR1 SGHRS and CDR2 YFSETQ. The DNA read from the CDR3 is TGCGCCAGCAAGGCAGGGGAGAACACCGGGGAG. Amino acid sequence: CASKAGENTGE. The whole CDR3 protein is CASKAGENTGELFF. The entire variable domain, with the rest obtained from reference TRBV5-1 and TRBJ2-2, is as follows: KAGVTQTPRYLIKTRGQQVTLSCSPISGHRSVSWYQQTPGQGLQFLFEYFSETQRNKGNFPGRFSGRQFSNSRSEMNVSTLELGDSALYLCASKAGENTGELFFGEGSRLTVL.

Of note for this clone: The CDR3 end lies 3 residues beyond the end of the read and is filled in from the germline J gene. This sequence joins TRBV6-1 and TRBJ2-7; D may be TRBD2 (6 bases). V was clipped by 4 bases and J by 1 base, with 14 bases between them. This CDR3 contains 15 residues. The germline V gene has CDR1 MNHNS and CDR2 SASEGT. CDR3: CASSGGNSGSYEQYF. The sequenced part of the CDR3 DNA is TGTGCCAGCAGTGGAGGGAATAGCGGATCCTACGAG.

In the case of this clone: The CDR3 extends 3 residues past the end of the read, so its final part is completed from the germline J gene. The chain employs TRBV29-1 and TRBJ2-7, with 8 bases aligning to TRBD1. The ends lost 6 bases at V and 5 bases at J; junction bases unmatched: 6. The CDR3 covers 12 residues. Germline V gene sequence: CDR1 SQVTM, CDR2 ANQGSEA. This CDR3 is CSVRTGWDEQYF. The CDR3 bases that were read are TGCAGCGTAAGGACAGGGTGGGACGAG.

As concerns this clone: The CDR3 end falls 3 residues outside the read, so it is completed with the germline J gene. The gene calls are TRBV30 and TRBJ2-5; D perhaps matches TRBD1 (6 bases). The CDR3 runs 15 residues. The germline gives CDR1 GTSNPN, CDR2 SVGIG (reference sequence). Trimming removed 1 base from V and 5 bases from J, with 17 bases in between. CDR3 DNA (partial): TGTGCCTGGAGTGGCATGAGCAGGGGAAGCGAGACC. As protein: CAWSGMSRGSET. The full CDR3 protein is CAWSGMSRGSETQYF.

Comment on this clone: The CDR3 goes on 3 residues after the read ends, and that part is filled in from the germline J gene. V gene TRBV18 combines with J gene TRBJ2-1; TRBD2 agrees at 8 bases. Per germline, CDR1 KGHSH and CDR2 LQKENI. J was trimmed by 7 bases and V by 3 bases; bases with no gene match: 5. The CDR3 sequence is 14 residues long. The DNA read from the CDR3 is TGTGCCAGCTCACCCGGGACTAGTTTTAATGAG. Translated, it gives CASSPGTSFNE. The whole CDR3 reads CASSPGTSFNEQFF.

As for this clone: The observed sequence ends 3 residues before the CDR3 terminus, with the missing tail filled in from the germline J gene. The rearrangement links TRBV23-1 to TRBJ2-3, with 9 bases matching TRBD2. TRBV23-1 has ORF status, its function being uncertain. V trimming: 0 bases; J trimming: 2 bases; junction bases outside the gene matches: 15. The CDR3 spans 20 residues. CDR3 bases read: TGCGCCAGCAGTCAATCTGAATCGGCGGGGGGGCCAGGGATCACAGATACG. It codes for CASSQSESAGGPGITDT. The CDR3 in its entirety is CASSQSESAGGPGITDTQYF.

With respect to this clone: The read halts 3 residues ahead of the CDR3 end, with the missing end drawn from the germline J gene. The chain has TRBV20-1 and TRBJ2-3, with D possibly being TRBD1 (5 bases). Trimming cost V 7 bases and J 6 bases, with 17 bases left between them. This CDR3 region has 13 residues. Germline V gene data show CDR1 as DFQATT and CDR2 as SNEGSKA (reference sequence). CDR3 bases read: TGCAGTGGTCAGGGAAACCAAGGGGATACG. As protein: CSGQGNQGDT. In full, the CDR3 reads CSGQGNQGDTQYF.

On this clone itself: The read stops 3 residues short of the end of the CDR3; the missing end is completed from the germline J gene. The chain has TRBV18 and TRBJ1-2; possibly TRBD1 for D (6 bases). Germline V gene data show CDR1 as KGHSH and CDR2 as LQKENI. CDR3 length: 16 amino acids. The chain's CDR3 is CASSPGAGGPEYTYTF. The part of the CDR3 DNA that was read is TGTGCCAGCTCACCCGGTGCGGGGGGGCCCGAGTATACC.

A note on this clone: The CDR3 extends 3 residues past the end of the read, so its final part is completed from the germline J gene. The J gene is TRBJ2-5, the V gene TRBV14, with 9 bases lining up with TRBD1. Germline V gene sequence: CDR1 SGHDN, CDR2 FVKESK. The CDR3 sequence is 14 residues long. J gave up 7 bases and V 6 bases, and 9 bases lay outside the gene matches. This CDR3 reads CASRSGQGIGTQYF. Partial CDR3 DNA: TGTGCCAGCAGGTCGGGACAGGGTATCGGGACC.

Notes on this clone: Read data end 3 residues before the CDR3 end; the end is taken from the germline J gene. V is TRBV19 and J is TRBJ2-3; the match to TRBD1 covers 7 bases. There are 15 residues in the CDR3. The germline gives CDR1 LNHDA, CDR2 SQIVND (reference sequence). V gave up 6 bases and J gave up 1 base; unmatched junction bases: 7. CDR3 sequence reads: CASSTGVRGTDTQYF. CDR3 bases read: TGTGCCAGTAGCACAGGGGTCCGCGGCACAGATACG.

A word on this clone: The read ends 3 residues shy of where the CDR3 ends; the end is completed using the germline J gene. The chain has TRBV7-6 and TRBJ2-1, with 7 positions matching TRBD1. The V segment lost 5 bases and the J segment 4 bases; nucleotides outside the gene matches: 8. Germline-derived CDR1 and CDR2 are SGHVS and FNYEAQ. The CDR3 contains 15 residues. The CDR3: CASSLFDREYNEQFF. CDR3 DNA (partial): TGTGCCAGCAGCCTCTTTGACAGGGAGTACAATGAG.

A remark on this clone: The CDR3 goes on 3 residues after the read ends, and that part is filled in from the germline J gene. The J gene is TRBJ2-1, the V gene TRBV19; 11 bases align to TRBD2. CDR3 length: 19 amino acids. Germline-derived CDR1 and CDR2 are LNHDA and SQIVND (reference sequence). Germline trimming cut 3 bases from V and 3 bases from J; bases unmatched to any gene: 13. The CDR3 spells CASSIGLAGGLGDYNEQFF. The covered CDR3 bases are TGTGCCAGTAGTATTGGCCTAGCGGGGGGCCTTGGGGACTACAATGAG.